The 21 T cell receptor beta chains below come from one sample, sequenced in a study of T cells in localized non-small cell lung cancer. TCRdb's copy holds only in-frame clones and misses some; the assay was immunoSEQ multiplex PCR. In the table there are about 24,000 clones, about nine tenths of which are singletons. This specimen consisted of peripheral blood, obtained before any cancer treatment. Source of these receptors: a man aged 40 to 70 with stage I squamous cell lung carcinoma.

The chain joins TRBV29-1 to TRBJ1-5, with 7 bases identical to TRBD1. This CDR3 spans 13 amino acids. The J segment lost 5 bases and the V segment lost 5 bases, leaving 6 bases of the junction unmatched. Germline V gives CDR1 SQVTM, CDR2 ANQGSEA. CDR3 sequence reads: CSVRDSLDQPQHF. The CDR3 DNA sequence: TGCAGCGTTAGGGACAGCCTTGATCAGCCCCAGCATTTT.

CDR3: CASSNRLAGSDEQFF. CDR3 nucleotide sequence: TGTGCCAGCAGCAATAGACTAGCGGGGTCCGATGAGCAGTTCTTC. The rearrangement uses TRBV7-2 and TRBJ2-1; 11 nucleotides match TRBD2. This CDR3 is 15 amino acids long. Germline CDR1 reads SGHTA; CDR2 reads FQGNSA. The ends lost 5 bases at V and 8 bases at J; junction bases unmatched: 8.

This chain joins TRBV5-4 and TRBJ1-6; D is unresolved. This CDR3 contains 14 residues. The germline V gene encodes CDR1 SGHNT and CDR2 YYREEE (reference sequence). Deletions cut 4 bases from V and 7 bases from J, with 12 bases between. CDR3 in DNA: TGTGCCAGCAGCGGGCCGACGGTGAATTCACCCCTCCACTTT. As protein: CASSGPTVNSPLHF.

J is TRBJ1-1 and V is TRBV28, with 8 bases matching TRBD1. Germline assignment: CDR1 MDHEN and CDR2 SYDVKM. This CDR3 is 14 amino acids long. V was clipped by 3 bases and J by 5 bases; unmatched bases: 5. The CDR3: CASSLGDRGTEAFF. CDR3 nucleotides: TGTGCCAGCAGTTTGGGCGACAGGGGTACTGAAGCTTTCTTT.

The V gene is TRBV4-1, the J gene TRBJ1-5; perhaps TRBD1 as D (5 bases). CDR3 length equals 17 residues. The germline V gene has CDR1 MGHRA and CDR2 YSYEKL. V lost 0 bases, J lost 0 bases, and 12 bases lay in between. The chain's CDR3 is CASSQDGAKYSNQPQHF. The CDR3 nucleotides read TGCGCCAGCAGCCAAGATGGGGCAAAGTATAGCAATCAGCCCCAGCATTTT.

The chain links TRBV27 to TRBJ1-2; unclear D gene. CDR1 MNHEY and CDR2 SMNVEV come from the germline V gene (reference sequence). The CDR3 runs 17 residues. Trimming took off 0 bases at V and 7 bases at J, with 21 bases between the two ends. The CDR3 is CASSLSDESGLWGGYTF. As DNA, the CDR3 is TGTGCCAGCAGTTTATCGGACGAATCGGGCCTCTGGGGTGGCTACACCTTC.

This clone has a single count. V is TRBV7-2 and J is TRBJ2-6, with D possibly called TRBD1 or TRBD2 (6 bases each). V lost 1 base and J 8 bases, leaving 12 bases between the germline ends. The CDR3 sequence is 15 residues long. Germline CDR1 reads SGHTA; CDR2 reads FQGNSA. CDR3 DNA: TGTGCCAGCAGCTTAGACGGAGGGGGGACCAACGTCCTGACTTTC. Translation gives CASSLDGGGTNVLTF.

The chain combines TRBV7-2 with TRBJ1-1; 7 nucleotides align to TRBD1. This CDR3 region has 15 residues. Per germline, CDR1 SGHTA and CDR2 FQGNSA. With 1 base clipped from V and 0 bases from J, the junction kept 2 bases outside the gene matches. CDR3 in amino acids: CASSLDGTVNTEAFF. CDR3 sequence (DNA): TGTGCCAGCAGCTTAGACGGGACAGTGAACACTGAAGCTTTCTTT.

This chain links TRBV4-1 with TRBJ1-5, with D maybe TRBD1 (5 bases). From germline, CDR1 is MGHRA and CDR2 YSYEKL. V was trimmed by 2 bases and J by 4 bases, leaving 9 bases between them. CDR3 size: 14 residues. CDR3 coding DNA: TGCGCCAGCAGCCAACGACAGCAAAATCAGCCCCAGCATTTT. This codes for CASSQRQQNQPQHF.

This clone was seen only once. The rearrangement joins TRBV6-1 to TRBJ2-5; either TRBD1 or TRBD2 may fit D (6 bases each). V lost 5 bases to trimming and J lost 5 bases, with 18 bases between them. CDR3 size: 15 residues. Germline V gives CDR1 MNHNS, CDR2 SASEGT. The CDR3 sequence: CASSSQKGGGETQYF. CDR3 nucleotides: TGTGCCAGCAGTTCCCAAAAGGGGGGCGGCGAGACCCAGTACTTC.

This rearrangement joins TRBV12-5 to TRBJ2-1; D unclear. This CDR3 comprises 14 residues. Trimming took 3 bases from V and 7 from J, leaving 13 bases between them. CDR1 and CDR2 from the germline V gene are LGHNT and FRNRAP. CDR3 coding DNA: TGTGCTAGTGGTTTCCACCTCGACGGGAATGAGCAGTTCTTC. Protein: CASGFHLDGNEQFF.

CDR3 loop: CASSSGQAEVYGYTF. The DNA for the CDR3 is TGTGCCAGTAGTTCCGGACAGGCCGAGGTCTATGGCTACACCTTC. The chain has TRBV19 and TRBJ1-2, with TRBD1 matching 7 bases. This CDR3 spans 15 amino acids. Trimming at V came to 5 bases and at J to 4 bases, leaving 10 bases not matched to a gene. Germline V CDR1 and CDR2: LNHDA, SQIVND (reference sequence).

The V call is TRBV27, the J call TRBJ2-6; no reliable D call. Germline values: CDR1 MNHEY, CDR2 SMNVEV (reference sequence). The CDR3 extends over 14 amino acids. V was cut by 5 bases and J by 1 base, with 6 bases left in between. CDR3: CASSPFSGANVLTF. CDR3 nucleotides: TGTGCCAGCAGTCCCTTTTCTGGGGCCAACGTCCTGACTTTC.

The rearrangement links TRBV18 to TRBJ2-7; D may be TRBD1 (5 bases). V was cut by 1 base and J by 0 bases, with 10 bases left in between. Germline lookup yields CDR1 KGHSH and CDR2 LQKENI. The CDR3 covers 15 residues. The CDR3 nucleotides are TGTGCCAGCTCACCACTGGCAGGGTCCTCCTACGAGCAGTACTTC. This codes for CASSPLAGSSYEQYF. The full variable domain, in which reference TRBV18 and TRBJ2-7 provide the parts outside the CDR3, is NAGVMQNPRHLVRRRGQEARLRCSPMKGHSHVYWYRQLPEEGLKFMVYLQKENIIDESGMPKERFSAEFPKEGPSILRIQQVVRGDSAAYFCASSPLAGSSYEQYFGPGTRLTVT.

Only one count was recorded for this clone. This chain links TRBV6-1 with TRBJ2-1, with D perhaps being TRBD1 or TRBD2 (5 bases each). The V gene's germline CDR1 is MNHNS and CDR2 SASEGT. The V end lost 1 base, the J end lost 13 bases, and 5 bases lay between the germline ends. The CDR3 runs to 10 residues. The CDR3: CASSEGDQFF. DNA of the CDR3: TGTGCCAGCAGTGAAGGGGACCAGTTCTTC.

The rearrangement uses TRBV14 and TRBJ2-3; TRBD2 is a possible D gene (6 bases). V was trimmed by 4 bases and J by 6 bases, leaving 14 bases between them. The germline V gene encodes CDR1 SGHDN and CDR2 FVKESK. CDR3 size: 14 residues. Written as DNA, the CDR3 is TGTGCCAGCAGCCCCTGGGGACGGGGGGATACGCAGTATTTT. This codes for CASSPWGRGDTQYF.

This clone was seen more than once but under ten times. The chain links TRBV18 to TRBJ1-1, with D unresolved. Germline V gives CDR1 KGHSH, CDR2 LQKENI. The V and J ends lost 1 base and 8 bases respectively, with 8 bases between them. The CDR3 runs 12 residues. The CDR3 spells CASSPLAGEAFF. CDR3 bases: TGTGCCAGCTCACCACTGGCTGGGGAAGCTTTCTTT. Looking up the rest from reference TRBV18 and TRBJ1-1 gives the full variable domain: NAGVMQNPRHLVRRRGQEARLRCSPMKGHSHVYWYRQLPEEGLKFMVYLQKENIIDESGMPKERFSAEFPKEGPSILRIQQVVRGDSAAYFCASSPLAGEAFFGQGTRLTVV.

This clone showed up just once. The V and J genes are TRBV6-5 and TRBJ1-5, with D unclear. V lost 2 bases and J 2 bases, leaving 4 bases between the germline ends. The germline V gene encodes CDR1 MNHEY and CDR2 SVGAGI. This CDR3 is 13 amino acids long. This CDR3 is CASSYGRNQPQHF. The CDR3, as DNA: TGTGCCAGCAGTTACGGCCGCAATCAGCCCCAGCATTTT.

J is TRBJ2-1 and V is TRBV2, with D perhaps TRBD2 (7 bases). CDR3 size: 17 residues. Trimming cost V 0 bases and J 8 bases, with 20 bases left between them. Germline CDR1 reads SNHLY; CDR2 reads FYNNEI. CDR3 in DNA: TGTGCCAGCAGTGAAGCAGGGGGGGGCTCCCCGTCCTATGAGCAGTTCTTC. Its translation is CASSEAGGGSPSYEQFF.

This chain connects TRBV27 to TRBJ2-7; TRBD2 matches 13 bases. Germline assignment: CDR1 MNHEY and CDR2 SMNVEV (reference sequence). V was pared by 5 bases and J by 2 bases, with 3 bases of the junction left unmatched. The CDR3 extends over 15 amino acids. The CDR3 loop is CASSGLAGAPYEQYF. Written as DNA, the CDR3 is TGTGCCAGCAGTGGACTAGCGGGGGCTCCCTACGAGCAGTACTTC.

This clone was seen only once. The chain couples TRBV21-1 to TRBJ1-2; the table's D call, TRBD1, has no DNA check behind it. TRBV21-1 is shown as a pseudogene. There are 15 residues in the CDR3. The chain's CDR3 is CASSKYRDRNYGYTF. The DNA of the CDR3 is TGTGCCAGCAGCAAATACCGGGACAGAAACTATGGCTACACCTTC.